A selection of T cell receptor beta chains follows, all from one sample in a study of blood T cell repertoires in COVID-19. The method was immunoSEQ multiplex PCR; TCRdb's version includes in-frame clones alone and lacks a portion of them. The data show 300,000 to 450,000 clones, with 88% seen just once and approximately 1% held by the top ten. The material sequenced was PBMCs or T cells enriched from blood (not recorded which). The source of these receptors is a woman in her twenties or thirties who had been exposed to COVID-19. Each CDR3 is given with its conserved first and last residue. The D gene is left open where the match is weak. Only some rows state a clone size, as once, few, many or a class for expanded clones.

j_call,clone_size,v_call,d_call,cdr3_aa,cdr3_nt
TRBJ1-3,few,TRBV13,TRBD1,CASSPRQGRNSGNTIYF,TGTGCCAGCAGCCCTAGACAGGGGCGAAACTCTGGAAACACCATATATTTT
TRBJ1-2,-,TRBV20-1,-,CSASVGTSLGGYTF,TGCAGTGCTAGTGTCGGGACAAGCCTGGGGGGCTACACCTTC
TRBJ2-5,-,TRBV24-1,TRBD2,CATSDPSWREGQETQYF,TGTGCCACCAGTGATCCCTCGTGGCGGGAGGGCCAGGAGACCCAGTACTTC
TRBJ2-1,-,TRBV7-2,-,CASSSHTSSYNEQFF,TGTGCCAGCAGCAGCCATACTAGCTCCTACAATGAGCAGTTCTTC
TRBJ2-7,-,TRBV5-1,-,CASSQRRGGLTSYEQYF,TGCGCCAGCAGCCAAAGGCGAGGAGGACTGACTAGCTACGAGCAGTACTTC
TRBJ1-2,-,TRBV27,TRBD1,CASSPRDRGRSYGYTF,TGTGCCAGCAGTCCGCGGGACAGGGGGCGCTCCTATGGCTACACCTTC
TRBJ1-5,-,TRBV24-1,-,CATSLRGIQPQHF,TGTGCCACCTCCCTGAGGGGGATTCAGCCCCAGCATTTT
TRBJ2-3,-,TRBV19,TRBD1,CASSRDRRTDTQYF,TGTGCCAGTAGTCGGGACAGGCGCACAGATACGCAGTATTTT
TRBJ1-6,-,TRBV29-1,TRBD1,CSVSLDRVGSPLHF,TGCAGCGTTTCCCTTGACAGGGTTGGCTCACCCCTCCACTTT
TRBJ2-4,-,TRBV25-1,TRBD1,CASSESGVRTGPKNIQYF,TGTGCCAGCAGTGAATCGGGGGTCCGGACAGGGCCTAAAAACATTCAGTACTTC
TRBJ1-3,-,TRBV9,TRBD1,CASSAAGTGGGNTIYF,TGTGCCAGCAGCGCGGCCGGGACAGGGGGGGGAAACACCATATATTTT
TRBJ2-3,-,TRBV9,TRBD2,CASSVEASGSRADTQYF,TGTGCCAGCAGCGTAGAGGCTAGCGGGAGTAGGGCAGATACGCAGTATTTT
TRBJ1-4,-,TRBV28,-,CASSSQGQLFF,TGTGCCAGCAGTAGCCAGGGGCAACTGTTTTTT
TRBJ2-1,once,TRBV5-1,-,CASSSSGPSYNEQFF,TGCGCCAGCAGCTCCAGCGGGCCCTCCTACAATGAGCAGTTCTTC
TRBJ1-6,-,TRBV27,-,CASSRPGSPLHF,TGTGCCAGCAGTAGACCCGGGTCTCCCCTCCACTTT
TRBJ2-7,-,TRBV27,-,CASSLLGGQPNYEQYF,TGTGCCAGCAGTTTATTGGGGGGACAGCCAAACTACGAGCAGTACTTC
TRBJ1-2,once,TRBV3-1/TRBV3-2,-,CASSQEDIYGYTF,TGTGCCAGCAGCCAAGAAGACATATATGGCTACACCTTC
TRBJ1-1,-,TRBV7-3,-,CASSATDTWNTEAFF,TGTGCCAGCAGCGCCACCGACACCTGGAACACTGAAGCTTTCTTT
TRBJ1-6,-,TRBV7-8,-,CASTATRESPLHF,TGTGCCAGCACGGCCACCAGGGAATCACCCCTCCACTTT
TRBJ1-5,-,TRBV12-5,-,CASGPTGNQPQHF,TGTGCTAGTGGGCCGACAGGCAATCAGCCCCAGCATTTT
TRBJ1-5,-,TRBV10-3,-,CAISAGAPQGQPQHF,TGTGCCATCAGTGCAGGGGCGCCCCAGGGACAGCCCCAGCATTTT
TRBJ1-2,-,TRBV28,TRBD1,CASSVHRQGANYGYTF,TGTGCCAGCAGTGTTCACCGACAGGGAGCTAACTATGGCTACACCTTC
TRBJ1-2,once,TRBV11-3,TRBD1,CASTSGQTSNYGYTF,TGTGCCAGCACCTCGGGACAGACGTCCAACTATGGCTACACCTTC
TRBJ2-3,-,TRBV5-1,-,CASSLTKGATDTQYF,TGCGCCAGCAGCTTAACAAAGGGAGCCACAGATACGCAGTATTTT
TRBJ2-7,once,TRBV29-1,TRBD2,CSVEVAGGTYEQYF,TGCAGCGTTGAAGTAGCGGGAGGAACCTACGAGCAGTACTTC
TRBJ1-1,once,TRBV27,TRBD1,CASSSAKGRGLTEAFF,TGTGCCAGCAGTTCCGCGAAGGGCAGGGGGCTCACTGAAGCTTTCTTT
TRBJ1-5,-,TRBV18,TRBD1,CASSPGGDRNQPQHF,TGTGCCAGCTCACCAGGGGGGGACAGGAATCAGCCCCAGCATTTT
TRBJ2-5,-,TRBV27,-,CASSFNAVYQETQYF,TGTGCCAGCAGTTTTAACGCGGTTTACCAAGAGACCCAGTACTTC
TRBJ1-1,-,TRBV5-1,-,CASSLVGGVDTEAFF,TGCGCCAGCAGCTTGGTCGGCGGTGTGGACACTGAAGCTTTCTTT
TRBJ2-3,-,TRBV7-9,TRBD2,CASSSGSGLRTDTQYF,TGTGCCAGCAGCTCAGGTAGCGGGTTACGCACAGATACGCAGTATTTT
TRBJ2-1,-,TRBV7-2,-,CASSLVGGAHNEQFF,TGTGCCAGCAGCTTAGTAGGAGGAGCCCACAATGAGCAGTTCTTC
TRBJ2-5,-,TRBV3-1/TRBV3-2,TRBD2,CASSQALAGRQETQYF,TGTGCCAGCAGCCAAGCTCTAGCGGGGAGGCAAGAGACCCAGTACTTC
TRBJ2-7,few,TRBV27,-,CASSSWGVGYEQYF,TGTGCCAGCAGTTCGTGGGGGGTCGGCTACGAGCAGTACTTC
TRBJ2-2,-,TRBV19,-,CASSNGRDTGELFF,TGTGCCAGTAGTAACGGGAGAGACACCGGGGAGCTGTTTTTT
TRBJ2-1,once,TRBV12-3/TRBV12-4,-,CASSLLVHEQFF,TGTGCCAGCTCTCTATTGGTCCATGAGCAGTTCTTC
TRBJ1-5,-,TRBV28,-,CASSSQSEGNQPQHF,TGTGCCAGCAGTTCCCAATCGGAGGGGAATCAGCCCCAGCATTTT
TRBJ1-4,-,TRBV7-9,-,CASSSSTGSNEKLFF,TGTGCCAGCAGCTCTTCTACAGGGAGTAATGAAAAACTGTTTTTT
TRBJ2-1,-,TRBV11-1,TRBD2,CASSSSSGPWFF,TGTGCCAGCAGCTCCTCTAGCGGGCCGTGGTTCTTC
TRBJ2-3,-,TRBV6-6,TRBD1,CASLQGTDTQYF,TGTGCCAGCCTACAGGGGACAGATACGCAGTATTTT
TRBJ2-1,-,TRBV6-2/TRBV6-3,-,CASSYDDRPSYNEQFF,TGTGCCAGCAGTTACGACGACAGGCCCTCCTACAATGAGCAGTTCTTC
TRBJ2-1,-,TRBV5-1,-,CASSLAHSNPGSSYNEQFF,TGCGCCAGCAGCTTGGCCCACTCCAATCCGGGTAGCTCCTACAATGAGCAGTTCTTC
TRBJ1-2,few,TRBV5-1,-,CASSLGQALPGYTF,TGCGCCAGCAGCTTGGGGCAGGCCTTACCGGGCTACACCTTC
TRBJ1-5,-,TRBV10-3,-,CAISESGLPREPQHF,TGTGCCATCAGTGAGTCGGGACTTCCTAGGGAGCCCCAGCATTTT
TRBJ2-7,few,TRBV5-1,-,CASSLVTGAYEQYF,TGCGCCAGCAGCTTGGTTACGGGTGCCTACGAGCAGTACTTC
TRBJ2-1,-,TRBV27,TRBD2,CASSLWLSGKSYNEQFF,TGTGCCAGCAGTTTATGGCTTAGCGGGAAGTCCTACAATGAGCAGTTCTTC
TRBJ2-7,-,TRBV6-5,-,CASSYSGGLGYEQYF,TGTGCCAGCAGTTACTCGGGGGGGCTGGGCTACGAGCAGTACTTC
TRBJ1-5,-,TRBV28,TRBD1,CASSWSGGRDQPQHF,TGTGCCAGCAGTTGGTCAGGGGGGCGGGATCAGCCCCAGCATTTT
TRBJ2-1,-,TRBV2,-,CASRTLASSYNEQFF,TGTGCCAGCAGAACCTTAGCGAGCTCCTACAATGAGCAGTTCTTC
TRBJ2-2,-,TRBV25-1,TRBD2,CASSPPRGEGRTGELFF,TGTGCCAGCAGCCCGCCGCGGGGGGAGGGCCGCACCGGGGAGCTGTTTTTT
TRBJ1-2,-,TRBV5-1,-,CASSLTRGGGYTF,TGCGCCAGCAGCTTGACCAGGGGCGGTGGCTACACCTTC
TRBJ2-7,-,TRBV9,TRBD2,CASSPQGTSGRVNEQYF,TGTGCCAGCAGCCCTCAGGGGACTAGCGGGAGGGTCAACGAGCAGTACTTC
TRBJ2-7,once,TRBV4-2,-,CASSQGASYEQYF,TGTGCCAGCAGCCAAGGGGCCTCCTACGAGCAGTACTTC
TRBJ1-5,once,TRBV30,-,CAWSAQAGPQHF,TGTGCCTGGAGTGCACAGGCAGGGCCCCAGCATTTT